This is a list of T cell receptor beta chains from one sample in a study of naive and memory T cell subsets. TCRdb re-called the UMI-ligation and nested PCR reads with MiXCR, one entry per CDR3 protein. The top ten clones hold approximately 0.1% of a sample with 150,000 or so distinct CDR3 sequences, roughly 22% of them seen once. Sequencing was performed on naive CD4+ T cells from blood. These receptor sequences come from a human donor in good health. The CDR3 runs from the conserved cysteine through the conserved F or W. The D gene is left open where the match is weak. Expanded clones are given a class, and other clones once, few, many or no size at all.

d_call: TRBD2
clone_size: -
j_call: TRBJ2-3
v_call: TRBV24-1
cdr3_length: 15
cdr3_aa: CATSEALAGADTQYF
cdr3_nt: TGTGCCACCAGTGAGGCTCTAGCGGGCGCAGATACGCAGTATTTT

d_call: -
clone_size: -
j_call: TRBJ2-7
v_call: TRBV28
cdr3_length: 15
cdr3_aa: CASSFWVPGSSEQYF
cdr3_nt: TGTGCCAGCAGTTTTTGGGTCCCCGGGTCTTCCGAGCAGTACTTC

d_call: -
clone_size: many
j_call: TRBJ2-4
v_call: TRBV28
cdr3_length: 16
cdr3_aa: CASSVQVPGAKNIQYF
cdr3_nt: TGTGCCAGCAGTGTACAGGTTCCTGGGGCCAAAAACATTCAGTACTTC

d_call: -
clone_size: many
j_call: TRBJ2-7
v_call: TRBV24-1
cdr3_length: 15
cdr3_aa: CATSEKKQGFYEQYF
cdr3_nt: TGTGCCACCAGTGAAAAAAAACAAGGGTTCTACGAGCAGTACTTC

d_call: -
clone_size: many
j_call: TRBJ2-2
v_call: TRBV20-1
cdr3_length: 14
cdr3_aa: CSARGGANTGELFF
cdr3_nt: TGCAGTGCTAGGGGGGGCGCGAACACCGGGGAGCTGTTTTTT

d_call: -
clone_size: many
j_call: TRBJ2-3
v_call: TRBV20-1
cdr3_length: 14
cdr3_aa: CSARIGTSTDTQYF
cdr3_nt: TGCAGTGCTAGGATCGGGACCAGCACAGATACGCAGTATTTT

d_call: -
clone_size: -
j_call: TRBJ1-5
v_call: TRBV27
cdr3_length: 13
cdr3_aa: CASSTGFDQPQHF
cdr3_nt: TGTGCCAGCAGTACAGGGTTCGATCAGCCCCAGCATTTT

d_call: TRBD2
clone_size: -
j_call: TRBJ2-2
v_call: TRBV12-3/TRBV12-4
cdr3_length: 16
cdr3_aa: CASSPLGGSRTGELFF
cdr3_nt: TGTGCCAGCAGCCCGTTGGGGGGGAGTCGGACCGGGGAGCTGTTTTTT

d_call: TRBD1
clone_size: once
j_call: TRBJ1-1
v_call: TRBV12-3/TRBV12-4
cdr3_length: 17
cdr3_aa: CASSLRGGTGLNTEAFF
cdr3_nt: TGTGCCAGCAGTTTAAGGGGGGGGACAGGATTGAACACTGAAGCTTTCTTT

d_call: TRBD2
clone_size: -
j_call: TRBJ2-1
v_call: TRBV29-1
cdr3_length: 15
cdr3_aa: CSVEGLLAAHNEQFF
cdr3_nt: TGCAGCGTTGAAGGTCTGCTAGCGGCCCACAATGAGCAGTTCTTC

d_call: TRBD2
clone_size: few
j_call: TRBJ2-5
v_call: TRBV7-2
cdr3_length: 15
cdr3_aa: CASSLVLSSGGTQYF
cdr3_nt: TGTGCCAGCAGCTTAGTTTTGTCGTCGGGGGGGACCCAGTACTTC

d_call: TRBD1
clone_size: few
j_call: TRBJ2-4
v_call: TRBV15
cdr3_length: 18
cdr3_aa: CATSPRGRRGTAKNIQYF
cdr3_nt: TGTGCCACCAGCCCTCGTGGCCGCAGGGGGACCGCCAAAAACATTCAGTACTTC

d_call: -
clone_size: -
j_call: TRBJ2-3
v_call: TRBV10-1
cdr3_length: 17
cdr3_aa: CASSESEEDGEADTQYF
cdr3_nt: TGCGCCAGCAGTGAGTCGGAAGAGGACGGAGAAGCAGATACGCAGTATTTT

d_call: -
clone_size: many
j_call: TRBJ2-1
v_call: TRBV30
cdr3_length: 12
cdr3_aa: CAWNDQYNEQFF
cdr3_nt: TGTGCCTGGAATGATCAGTACAATGAGCAGTTCTTC

d_call: TRBD2
clone_size: few
j_call: TRBJ2-7
v_call: TRBV20-1
cdr3_length: 13
cdr3_aa: CSAAGGRRDEQYF
cdr3_nt: TGCAGTGCAGCGGGGGGCAGGCGGGACGAGCAGTACTTC

d_call: -
clone_size: once
j_call: TRBJ1-1
v_call: TRBV15
cdr3_length: 14
cdr3_aa: CATSTGTPGAEAFF
cdr3_nt: TGTGCCACCAGCACCGGGACCCCGGGTGCTGAAGCTTTCTTT

d_call: -
clone_size: -
j_call: TRBJ1-5
v_call: TRBV2
cdr3_length: 13
cdr3_aa: CASSAAGNQPQHF
cdr3_nt: TGTGCCAGCAGTGCGGCAGGGAATCAGCCCCAGCATTTT

d_call: -
clone_size: -
j_call: TRBJ1-1
v_call: TRBV12-3/TRBV12-4
cdr3_length: 15
cdr3_aa: CASSLVGGGNTEAFF
cdr3_nt: TGTGCCAGCAGTTTGGTTGGTGGGGGGAACACTGAAGCTTTCTTT

d_call: TRBD1
clone_size: many
j_call: TRBJ2-7
v_call: TRBV28
cdr3_length: 16
cdr3_aa: CASSDTPGQGSYEQYF
cdr3_nt: TGTGCCAGCAGTGATACCCCAGGACAGGGCTCCTACGAGCAGTACTTC

d_call: -
clone_size: few
j_call: TRBJ1-3
v_call: TRBV7-9
cdr3_length: 16
cdr3_aa: CASSLVQSNSGNTIYF
cdr3_nt: TGTGCCAGCAGCTTGGTCCAGTCTAACTCTGGAAACACCATATATTTT

d_call: TRBD1
clone_size: -
j_call: TRBJ1-2
v_call: TRBV20-1
cdr3_length: 14
cdr3_aa: CSVRYRGFVYGYTF
cdr3_nt: TGCAGTGTTCGTTACAGGGGTTTTGTCTATGGCTACACCTTC

d_call: TRBD2
clone_size: -
j_call: TRBJ2-3
v_call: TRBV20-1
cdr3_length: 15
cdr3_aa: CSASGLAGDTDTQYF
cdr3_nt: TGCAGTGCTTCGGGACTAGCGGGAGACACAGATACGCAGTATTTT

d_call: TRBD1
clone_size: many
j_call: TRBJ2-7
v_call: TRBV9
cdr3_length: 16
cdr3_aa: CASSVAGTGSPYEQYF
cdr3_nt: TGTGCCAGCAGCGTAGCGGGGACAGGCAGTCCCTACGAGCAGTACTTC

d_call: -
clone_size: -
j_call: TRBJ2-5
v_call: TRBV25-1
cdr3_length: 16
cdr3_aa: CASRNTIRGAQETQYF
cdr3_nt: TGTGCCAGCAGAAATACAATCAGGGGTGCCCAAGAGACCCAGTACTTC

d_call: -
clone_size: few
j_call: TRBJ2-5
v_call: TRBV4-2
cdr3_length: 15
cdr3_aa: CASSQVGGPFETQYF
cdr3_nt: TGTGCCAGCAGCCAAGTTGGAGGGCCCTTTGAGACCCAGTACTTC

d_call: -
clone_size: -
j_call: TRBJ2-7
v_call: TRBV6-2/TRBV6-3
cdr3_length: 12
cdr3_aa: CASSRAYYEQYF
cdr3_nt: TGTGCCAGCAGTCGTGCATACTACGAGCAGTACTTC

d_call: TRBD1
clone_size: -
j_call: TRBJ1-5
v_call: TRBV6-5
cdr3_length: 15
cdr3_aa: CASSATGTGVQPQHF
cdr3_nt: TGTGCCAGCAGTGCCACCGGGACAGGGGTTCAGCCCCAGCATTTT

d_call: -
clone_size: many
j_call: TRBJ2-7
v_call: TRBV18
cdr3_length: 14
cdr3_aa: CASSSPSGTGEQYF
cdr3_nt: TGTGCCAGCTCGAGTCCATCAGGGACGGGCGAGCAGTACTTC

d_call: -
clone_size: few
j_call: TRBJ2-3
v_call: TRBV7-9
cdr3_length: 12
cdr3_aa: CASSFVGSTQYF
cdr3_nt: TGTGCCAGCAGCTTTGTAGGAAGTACGCAGTATTTT

d_call: TRBD1
clone_size: few
j_call: TRBJ1-4
v_call: TRBV28
cdr3_length: 15
cdr3_aa: CASSFTGQGAEKLFF
cdr3_nt: TGTGCCAGCAGTTTTACAGGACAGGGGGCAGAAAAACTGTTTTTT

d_call: TRBD2
clone_size: few
j_call: TRBJ2-2
v_call: TRBV5-1
cdr3_length: 16
cdr3_aa: CASSLIAGKNTGELFF
cdr3_nt: TGCGCCAGCAGTTTGATAGCGGGAAAGAACACCGGGGAGCTGTTTTTT

d_call: TRBD1
clone_size: few
j_call: TRBJ1-1
v_call: TRBV6-6
cdr3_length: 14
cdr3_aa: CASSYQGVRTEAFF
cdr3_nt: TGTGCCAGCAGTTACCAGGGGGTGAGGACTGAAGCTTTCTTT

d_call: TRBD1
clone_size: -
j_call: TRBJ2-2
v_call: TRBV30
cdr3_length: 14
cdr3_aa: CAWRRQGMVGELFF
cdr3_nt: TGTGCCTGGAGGCGACAGGGGATGGTCGGGGAGCTGTTTTTT

d_call: -
clone_size: few
j_call: TRBJ2-7
v_call: TRBV28
cdr3_length: 15
cdr3_aa: CASSLGAGLSYEQYF
cdr3_nt: TGTGCCAGCAGTTTAGGGGCAGGGCTTTCCTACGAGCAGTACTTC

d_call: -
clone_size: -
j_call: TRBJ1-1
v_call: TRBV5-1
cdr3_length: 17
cdr3_aa: CASSGEWGLVMNTEAFF
cdr3_nt: TGCGCCAGCAGCGGGGAGTGGGGGTTAGTGATGAACACTGAAGCTTTCTTT